A single T cell receptor beta chain is shown here with its context. These data are taken from a study of blood T cell repertoires in COVID-19. The study recruited people aged about 18 to 95 years across about 25 US areas. Participant reports of clinical history set cohort assignment. Recovered participants had two consecutive negative NP/OP PCR tests, healthcare professional clearance, or symptom resolution. Authors' processing steps: Reference gene primer amplification in the assay estimated nucleated cell counts. The data were produced by immunoSEQ multiplex PCR, yet TCRdb's version contains in-frame clones alone and is incomplete. V and J calls and clone size come straight from that table; D and trimming were deduced from the DNA. The sample includes 150,000 to 250,000 clones, 80% to 90% of them seen just once. CDR1 is SGDLS, CDR2 YYNGEE, per germline. Trimming removed 3 bases from V and 2 bases from J; junction bases left unmatched: 5. This CDR3 has 15 amino acids.

Sequenced: PBMCs or T cells enriched from blood (not recorded which). The receptor's source is a man in his forties who had recovered from COVID-19. The chain recombines TRBV9 with TRBJ2-1; 7 nucleotides align to TRBD2. CDR3 residues: CASSASSGTYNEQFF. Here the CDR3 DNA reads TGTGCCAGCAGCGCATCTAGCGGAACCTACAATGAGCAGTTCTTC.